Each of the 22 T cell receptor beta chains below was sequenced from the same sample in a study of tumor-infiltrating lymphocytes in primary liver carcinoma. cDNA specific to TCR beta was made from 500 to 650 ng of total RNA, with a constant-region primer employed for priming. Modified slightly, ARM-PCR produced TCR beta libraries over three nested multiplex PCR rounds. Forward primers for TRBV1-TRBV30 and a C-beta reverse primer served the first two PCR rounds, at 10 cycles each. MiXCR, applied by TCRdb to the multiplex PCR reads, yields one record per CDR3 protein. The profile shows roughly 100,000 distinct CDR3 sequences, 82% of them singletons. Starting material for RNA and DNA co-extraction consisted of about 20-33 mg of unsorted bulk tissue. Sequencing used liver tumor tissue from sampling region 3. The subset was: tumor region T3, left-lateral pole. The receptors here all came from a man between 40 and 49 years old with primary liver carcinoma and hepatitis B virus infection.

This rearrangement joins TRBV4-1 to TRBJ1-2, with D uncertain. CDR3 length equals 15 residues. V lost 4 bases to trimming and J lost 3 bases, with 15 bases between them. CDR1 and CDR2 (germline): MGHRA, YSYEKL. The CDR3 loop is CASSPSTGLYYGYTF. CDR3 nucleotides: TGCGCCAGCAGCCCGTCCACTGGGCTCTACTATGGCTACACCTTC.

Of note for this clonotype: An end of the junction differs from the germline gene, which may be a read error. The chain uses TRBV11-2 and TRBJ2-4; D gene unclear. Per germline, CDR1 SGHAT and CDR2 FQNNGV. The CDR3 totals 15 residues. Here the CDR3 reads CASTTSAVPKDIQYF. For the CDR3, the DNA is TGTGCCAGCACCACTTCGGCCGTACCCAAAGACATTCAGTACTTC.

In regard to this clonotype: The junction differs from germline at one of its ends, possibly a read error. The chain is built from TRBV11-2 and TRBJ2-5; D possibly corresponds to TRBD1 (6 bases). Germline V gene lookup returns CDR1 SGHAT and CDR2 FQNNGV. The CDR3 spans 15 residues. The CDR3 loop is CASSSRSAPGVTKYF. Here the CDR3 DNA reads TGTGCCAGCAGCTCCCGGTCAGCCCCAGGGGTGACCAAGTATTTC.

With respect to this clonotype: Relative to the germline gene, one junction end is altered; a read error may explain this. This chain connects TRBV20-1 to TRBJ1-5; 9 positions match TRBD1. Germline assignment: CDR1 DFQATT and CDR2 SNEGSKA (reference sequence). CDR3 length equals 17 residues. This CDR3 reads CSARPYRGLGSNQPQHF. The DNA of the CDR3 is TGCAGTGCTAGACCCTACAGGGGGCTAGGAAGCAATCAGCCCCAACATTTT.

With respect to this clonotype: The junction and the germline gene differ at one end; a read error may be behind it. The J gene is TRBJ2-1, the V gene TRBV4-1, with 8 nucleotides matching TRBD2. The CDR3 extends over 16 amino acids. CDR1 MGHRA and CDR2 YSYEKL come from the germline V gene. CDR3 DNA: TGCGCCAGCAGTCCCGAACAAGCGGGGGCTTACAATGAACAGTTCTTC. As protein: CASSPEQAGAYNEQFF.

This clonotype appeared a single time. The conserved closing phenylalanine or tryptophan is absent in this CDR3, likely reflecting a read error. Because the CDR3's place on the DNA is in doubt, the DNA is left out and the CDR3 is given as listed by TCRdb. The CDR3 region is CASNNTGLRYL. This chain links TRBV6-5 with TRBJ2-5; the table gives TRBD2 as D, unverified against the DNA. The CDR3 has 11 amino acids, counting both end residues. Germline-derived CDR1 and CDR2 are MNHEY and SVGAGI.

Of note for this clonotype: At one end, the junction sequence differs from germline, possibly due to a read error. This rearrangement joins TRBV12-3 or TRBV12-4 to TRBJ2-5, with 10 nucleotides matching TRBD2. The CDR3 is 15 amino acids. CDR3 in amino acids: CASRPLAGSQETECF. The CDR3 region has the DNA TGTGCCAGCAGGCCACTAGCGGGGAGCCAAGAGACCGAGTGCTTC.

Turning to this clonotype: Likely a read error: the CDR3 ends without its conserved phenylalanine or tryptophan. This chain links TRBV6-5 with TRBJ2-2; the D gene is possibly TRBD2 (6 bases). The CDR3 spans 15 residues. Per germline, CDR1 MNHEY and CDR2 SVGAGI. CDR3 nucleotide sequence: TGTGTCAGCCGAGACCCCCCGGGAGAAACCGGGGAGCTGTTTTCT. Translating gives CVSRDPPGETGELFS.

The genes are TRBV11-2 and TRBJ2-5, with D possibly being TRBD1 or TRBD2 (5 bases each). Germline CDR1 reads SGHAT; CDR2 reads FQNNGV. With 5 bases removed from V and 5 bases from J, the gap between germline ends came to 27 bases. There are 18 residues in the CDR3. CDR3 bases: TGTGCCAGCAGCCCTAGCTCATTCCAGGGTACTGTGCGGGAGACCCAGTACTTC. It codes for CASSPSSFQGTVRETQYF.

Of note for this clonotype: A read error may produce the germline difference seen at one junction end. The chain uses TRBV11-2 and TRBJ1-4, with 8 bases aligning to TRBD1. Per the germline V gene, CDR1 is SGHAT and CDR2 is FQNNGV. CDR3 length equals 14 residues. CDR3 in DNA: TGTAACAGCAGCTTAGGGCAGGGGGCTGAAAAACTATCTTTT. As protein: CNSSLGQGAEKLSF.

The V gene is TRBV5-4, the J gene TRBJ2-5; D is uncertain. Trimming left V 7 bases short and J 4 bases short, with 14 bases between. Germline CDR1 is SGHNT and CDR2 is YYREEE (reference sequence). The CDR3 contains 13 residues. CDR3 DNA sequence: TGTGCCAGCGGCCCGACCAGCGTAGAGACCCAGTACTTC. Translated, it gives CASGPTSVETQYF.

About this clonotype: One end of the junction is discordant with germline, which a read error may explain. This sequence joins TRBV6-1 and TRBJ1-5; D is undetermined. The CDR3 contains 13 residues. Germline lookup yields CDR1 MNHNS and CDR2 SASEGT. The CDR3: CASSEAKCQPQLF. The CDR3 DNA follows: TGTGCCAGCAGTGAAGCGAAGTGTCAGCCCCAGCTTTTT.

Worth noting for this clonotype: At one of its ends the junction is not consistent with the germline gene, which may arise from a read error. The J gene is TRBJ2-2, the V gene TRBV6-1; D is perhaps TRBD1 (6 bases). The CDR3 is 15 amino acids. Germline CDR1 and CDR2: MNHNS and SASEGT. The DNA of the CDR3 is TGTGCTACAGGGTGGGACACTAAGAACGCCGGGGAGCTGTTTTTT. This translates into CATGWDTKNAGELFF.

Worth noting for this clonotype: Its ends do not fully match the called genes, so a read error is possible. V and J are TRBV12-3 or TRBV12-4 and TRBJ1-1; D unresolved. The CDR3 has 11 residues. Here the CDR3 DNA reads TGTGCCATCAGTTTAACTACTGAAGCTTTCTTT. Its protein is CAISLTTEAFF.

The CDR3 nucleotides are TGTGCCAGCAGCCTATGCACTATGAAGGATACGCAGTATTTT. This encodes CASSLCTMKDTQYF. The V gene is TRBV11-2, the J gene TRBJ2-3; D call uncertain. CDR1 is SGHAT and CDR2 is FQNNGV in the germline V gene. V was trimmed by 5 bases and J by 6 bases, leaving 15 bases between them. The CDR3 covers 14 residues.

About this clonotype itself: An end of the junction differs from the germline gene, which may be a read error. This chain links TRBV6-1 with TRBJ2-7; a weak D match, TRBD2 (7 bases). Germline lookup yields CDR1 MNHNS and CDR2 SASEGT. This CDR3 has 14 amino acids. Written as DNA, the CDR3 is TGTGCCATGGATAAAGACTCGGGGGGCAACGAGCAATACTTC. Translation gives CAMDKDSGGNEQYF.

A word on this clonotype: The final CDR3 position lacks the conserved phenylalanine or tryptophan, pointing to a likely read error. CDR3 protein: CASSSGRLYGREQYL. DNA of the CDR3: TGTGCCAGCAGCTCCGGACGGCTTTATGGGCGCGAGCAGTACCTC. The genes are TRBV11-2 and TRBJ2-7; D remains unclear. The CDR3 length is 15 residues. Trimming took off 4 bases at V and 6 bases at J, with 19 bases between the two ends. CDR1 and CDR2 from the germline V gene are SGHAT and FQNNGV.

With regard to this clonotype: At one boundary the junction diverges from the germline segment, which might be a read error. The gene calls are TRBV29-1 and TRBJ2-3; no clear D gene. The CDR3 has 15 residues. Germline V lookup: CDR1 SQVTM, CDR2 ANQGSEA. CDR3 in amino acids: CSFVGGAGITYTQYF. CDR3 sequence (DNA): TGCAGCTTTGTGGGCGGTGCCGGCATCACATATACGCAGTATTTT.

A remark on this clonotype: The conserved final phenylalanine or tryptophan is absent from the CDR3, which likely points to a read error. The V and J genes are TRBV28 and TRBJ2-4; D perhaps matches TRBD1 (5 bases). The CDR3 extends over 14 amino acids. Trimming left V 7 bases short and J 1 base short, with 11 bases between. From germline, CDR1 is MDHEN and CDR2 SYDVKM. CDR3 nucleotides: TGTGCCAGCAATGGGGCGGTGGCCAAAAACATTCAGTACCTC. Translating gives CASNGAVAKNIQYL.

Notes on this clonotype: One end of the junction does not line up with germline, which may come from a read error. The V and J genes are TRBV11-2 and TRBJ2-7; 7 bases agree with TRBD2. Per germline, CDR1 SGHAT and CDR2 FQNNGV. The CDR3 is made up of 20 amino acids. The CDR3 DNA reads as TGTGCTAGCAGCTTGAGGGAGGGGAGGAGTAGCGGGCTAAGCTCCTACGAGCAGTACTTC. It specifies CASSLREGRSSGLSSYEQYF.

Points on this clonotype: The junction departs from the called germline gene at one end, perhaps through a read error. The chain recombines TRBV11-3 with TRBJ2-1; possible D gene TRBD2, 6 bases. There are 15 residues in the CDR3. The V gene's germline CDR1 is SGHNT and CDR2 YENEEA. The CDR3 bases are TGTGCCAGCAACCCCCAGTCTAGCGTCATTTCTGAGAAGTTCTTC. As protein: CASNPQSSVISEKFF.

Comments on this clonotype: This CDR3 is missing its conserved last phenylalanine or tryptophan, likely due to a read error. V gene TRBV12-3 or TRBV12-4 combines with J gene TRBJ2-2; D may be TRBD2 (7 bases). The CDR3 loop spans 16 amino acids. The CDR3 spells CASSFGGAVSTGELFS. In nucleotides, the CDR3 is TGTGCCAGTAGTTTTGGGGGGGCAGTAAGCACCGGGGAGCTGTTTTCT.